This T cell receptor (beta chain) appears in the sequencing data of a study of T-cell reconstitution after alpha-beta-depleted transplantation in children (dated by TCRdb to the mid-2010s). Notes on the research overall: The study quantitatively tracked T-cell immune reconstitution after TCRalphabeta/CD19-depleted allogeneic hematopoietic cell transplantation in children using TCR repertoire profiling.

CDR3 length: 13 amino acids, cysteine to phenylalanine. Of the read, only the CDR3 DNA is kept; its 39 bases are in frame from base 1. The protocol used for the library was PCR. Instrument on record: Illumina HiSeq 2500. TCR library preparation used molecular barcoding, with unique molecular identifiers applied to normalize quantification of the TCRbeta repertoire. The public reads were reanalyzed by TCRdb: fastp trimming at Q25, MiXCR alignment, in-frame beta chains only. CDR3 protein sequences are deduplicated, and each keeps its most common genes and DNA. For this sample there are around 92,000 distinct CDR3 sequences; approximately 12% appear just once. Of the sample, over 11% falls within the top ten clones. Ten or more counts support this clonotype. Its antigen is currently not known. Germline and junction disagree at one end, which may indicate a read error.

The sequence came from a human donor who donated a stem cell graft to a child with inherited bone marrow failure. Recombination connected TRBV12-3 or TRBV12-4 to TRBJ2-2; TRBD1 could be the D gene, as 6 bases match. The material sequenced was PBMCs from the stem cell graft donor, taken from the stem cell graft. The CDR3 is CASTLGAAGKLFF. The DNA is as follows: TGTGCCAGCACTCTGGGGGCGGCCGGGAAGCTGTTTTTT.